The 21 T cell receptor beta chains below come from one sample, sequenced in a study of blood T cells in healthy people across ages. A J-beta primer mix and a sample-barcoded 5' primer were used in a second PCR of about 7 to 12 cycles. Via MiXCR, TCRdb re-called the 5' RACE reads, giving one row per CDR3 protein. The data contain fewer than 1,200,000 distinct CDR3 sequences, 25% of them singletons. The sample was also linked to a second study, of T cells of mothers and their children.

The sequencing input was blood. The receptor source for this set is a girl aged 2 to 10 in good health.

The chain uses TRBV29-1 and TRBJ1-6; D call uncertain. Trimming removed 4 bases at V and 5 bases at J, with 9 bases between. This CDR3 has 13 residues. The V gene's germline CDR1 is SQVTM and CDR2 ANQGSEA. CDR3 loop: CSVGEGHNSPLHF. The CDR3 nucleotides read TGCAGCGTTGGGGAGGGCCATAATTCACCCCTCCACTTT.

There are a few counts of this clonotype. This chain joins TRBV28 and TRBJ1-2; D remains ambiguous. The length of the CDR3 is 12 residues. Trimming stripped 4 bases from V and 2 bases from J, with 5 bases between. Germline CDR1 is MDHEN and CDR2 is SYDVKM. The CDR3 region is CASSYNNYGYTF. CDR3 bases: TGTGCCAGCAGTTACAACAACTATGGCTACACCTTC.

This clonotype was picked up a small number of times. The chain joins TRBV7-9 to TRBJ2-3; possibly TRBD1 or TRBD2 for D (5 bases each). Deletions cut 2 bases from V and 2 bases from J, with 11 bases between. Looked up from germline, CDR1 is SEHNR and CDR2 is FQNEAQ (reference sequence). The CDR3 is made up of 15 amino acids. In nucleotides, the CDR3 is TGTGCCAGCAGCTTACGTGGGGACCTCACAGATACGCAGTATTTT. Residues: CASSLRGDLTDTQYF.

This clonotype was observed a handful of times. V usage is TRBV27 and J usage is TRBJ1-1, with TRBD1 as a possible D gene (6 bases). This CDR3 region has 17 residues. Trimming pared 0 bases from V and 5 bases from J, leaving 19 bases between. Germline assignment: CDR1 MNHEY and CDR2 SMNVEV (reference sequence). CDR3 loop: CASSLSPIGLDRTEAFF. The CDR3 coding sequence is TGTGCCAGCAGTTTATCGCCGATAGGTCTAGACAGGACTGAAGCTTTCTTT.

This chain uses TRBV20-1 with TRBJ2-1; no clear D. The CDR3 consists of 16 residues. Trimming shortened V by 0 bases and J by 0 bases, and 12 bases separated the two germline ends. Germline lookup yields CDR1 DFQATT and CDR2 SNEGSKA (reference sequence). CDR3 bases: TGCAGTGCTAGAGACTCCCACCGGAGCTCCTACAATGAGCAGTTCTTC. It codes for CSARDSHRSSYNEQFF.

This chain uses TRBV3-1 with TRBJ2-2; 9 bases match TRBD1. V shed 4 bases and J 1 base; nucleotides not matched to a gene: 4. The CDR3 contains 16 residues. The germline CDR1 and CDR2 sequences are LGHDT and YNNKEL (reference sequence). DNA for the CDR3: TGTGCCAGCAGCCCGACGGGACAGGGGAACACCGGGGAGCTGTTTTTT. Translated: CASSPTGQGNTGELFF.

This clonotype came up a few times. This chain uses TRBV6-4 with TRBJ2-3, with D unresolved. The CDR3 spans 13 residues. V lost 2 bases to trimming and J lost 9 bases, with 12 bases between them. CDR1 MRHNA and CDR2 SNTAGT come from the germline V gene. The CDR3 reads CASSDNAGETQYF. In nucleotides, the CDR3 is TGTGCCAGCAGTGACAACGCTGGGGAAACGCAGTATTTT.

A few counts support this clonotype. The genes are TRBV20-1 and TRBJ1-1; D possibly corresponds to TRBD1 (5 bases). In germline, CDR1 is DFQATT, CDR2 SNEGSKA (reference sequence). This CDR3 contains 11 residues. The CDR3 is CKPGGNTEAFF. The CDR3 DNA sequence: TGCAAACCCGGGGGTAACACTGAAGCTTTCTTT.

The chain links TRBV7-2 to TRBJ2-5, with D tentatively TRBD1 or TRBD2 (6 bases each). Near its end, the DNA agrees better with TRBJ2-7, so the J call may be wrong. CDR1 is SGHTA, CDR2 FQGNSA, per germline. This CDR3 is 18 amino acids long. CDR3 nucleotide sequence: TGTGCCAGCAGCTTAGCCAGCGGGCCGTTACAGGGACTCTACGAGCAGTACTTC. Protein: CASSLASGPLQGLYEQYF.

This clonotype was seen a few times. The genes are TRBV20-1 and TRBJ2-1; D uncertain. This CDR3 is built from 11 residues. Germline V CDR1 and CDR2: DFQATT, SNEGSKA (reference sequence). V was clipped by 2 bases and J by 4 bases, with 3 bases between them. DNA of the CDR3: TGCAGTGCTAGAAGGTACAATGAGCAGTTCTTC. It codes for CSARRYNEQFF.

CDR3 bases: TGTGCCACCAGTGATTGGTTCGGGACTAAAAGCCAAGAGACCCAGTACTTC. Encoded protein: CATSDWFGTKSQETQYF. The rearrangement joins TRBV24-1 to TRBJ2-5, with 7 bases fitting TRBD2. This CDR3 has 17 residues. The germline V gene encodes CDR1 KGHDR and CDR2 SFDVKD. V lost 2 bases and J lost 1; bases outside the gene matches: 9.

The chain combines TRBV5-1 with TRBJ2-5, with D tentatively TRBD1 (6 bases). This CDR3 has 15 residues. Germline CDR1 reads SGHRS; CDR2 reads YFSETQ. V lost 0 bases to trimming and J lost 1 base, with 10 bases between them. Here the CDR3 DNA reads TGCGCCAGCAGCTTGGATGGACAGACCCAAGAGACCCAGTACTTC. Its protein is CASSLDGQTQETQYF.

In this sample, this clonotype turned up a few times. The chain couples TRBV13 to TRBJ1-2, with 7 bases identical to TRBD1. The ends lost 6 bases at V and 3 bases at J; junction bases unmatched: 13. The CDR3 spans 16 residues. The germline CDR1 and CDR2 sequences are PRHDT and FYEKMQ (reference sequence). The CDR3 DNA reads TGTGCCAGCAGTCCTCGAGGACAGGAAGGGGACTATGGCTACACCTTC. This gives the protein CASSPRGQEGDYGYTF.

The chain combines TRBV24-1 with TRBJ2-7; the D is unclear. From germline, CDR1 is KGHDR and CDR2 SFDVKD. V lost 4 bases to trimming and J lost 4 bases, with 10 bases between them. This CDR3 has 13 amino acids. The CDR3 coding sequence is TGTGCCACCAGTGACCTGCACTCATACGAGCAGTACTTC. Translating gives CATSDLHSYEQYF.

There are a few counts of this clonotype. The V and J genes are TRBV28 and TRBJ1-2, with D unresolved. From germline, CDR1 is MDHEN and CDR2 SYDVKM. V gave up 6 bases and J gave up 0 bases, with 8 bases separating them. The CDR3 contains 13 residues. The CDR3 here is CASSPPANYGYTF. CDR3 DNA sequence: TGTGCCAGCAGCCCCCCAGCTAACTATGGCTACACCTTC.

The rearrangement links TRBV7-2 to TRBJ1-1; D is unclear. V was clipped by 2 bases and J by 1 base, with 8 bases between them. Germline lookup yields CDR1 SGHTA and CDR2 FQGNSA. CDR3 length equals 14 residues. The CDR3 reads CASSLYGENTEAFF. CDR3 coding DNA: TGTGCCAGCAGCTTATACGGGGAGAACACTGAAGCTTTCTTT.

This clonotype was counted at least ten times. CDR3 region: CASSLMGAGEAFF. The CDR3 DNA follows: TGTGCCAGCAGCTTAATGGGAGCGGGTGAAGCTTTCTTT. The chain couples TRBV7-9 to TRBJ1-1, with D hard to call. Deletions cut 2 bases from V and 7 bases from J, with 11 bases between. The germline gives CDR1 SEHNR, CDR2 FQNEAQ (reference sequence). This CDR3 has 13 residues.

J is TRBJ1-1 and V is TRBV5-1; D ambiguous. Germline loops: CDR1 SGHRS, CDR2 YFSETQ. Trimming removed 1 base from V and 3 bases from J, with 13 bases in between. CDR3 length: 15 residues. The CDR3 loop is CASSLSKGIDTEAFF. The CDR3 coding sequence is TGCGCCAGCAGCTTGAGTAAGGGCATTGACACTGAAGCTTTCTTT.

The rearrangement joins TRBV12-3 or TRBV12-4 to TRBJ2-5; 8 nucleotides agree with TRBD2. The CDR3 length is 16 residues. V gave up 5 bases and J gave up 4 bases; unmatched junction bases: 12. In nucleotides, the CDR3 is TGTGCCAGCAGTGCACGACTTAATAGCGGGGTAGAGACCCAGTACTTC. Its translation: CASSARLNSGVETQYF.

This clonotype turned up a few times. The chain combines TRBV2 with TRBJ2-1; no reliable D call. Trimming cost V 1 base and J 5 bases, with 6 bases left between them. This CDR3 comprises 13 residues. Germline V lookup: CDR1 SNHLY, CDR2 FYNNEI. The CDR3 loop is CASSEGGDNEQFF. The DNA of the CDR3 is TGTGCCAGCAGTGAAGGAGGAGACAATGAGCAGTTCTTC. The full variable domain, its missing parts supplied by reference TRBV2 and TRBJ2-1, is EPEVTQTPSHQVTQMGQEVILRCVPISNHLYFYWYRQILGQKVEFLVSFYNNEISEKSEIFDDQFSVERPDGSNFTLKIRSTKLEDSAMYFCASSEGGDNEQFFGPGTRLTVL.

V and J are TRBV27 and TRBJ2-5, with no clear D. V was cut by 6 bases and J by 5 bases, with 13 bases left in between. The CDR3 consists of 13 residues. The V gene's germline CDR1 is MNHEY and CDR2 SMNVEV (reference sequence). CDR3 sequence reads: CASSGSLSETQYF. CDR3 DNA: TGTGCCAGCAGCGGGTCGTTGTCGGAGACCCAGTACTTC.